This T cell receptor (beta chain) was sequenced during a study of T cells of healthy individuals. This clonotype was observed at least ten times. TCRdb reprocessed the 5' RACE reads via MiXCR and lists one record per CDR3 protein. This table holds nearly 100,000 distinct CDR3 sequences, approximately 16% found once. There are 18 residues in the CDR3. J was trimmed by 1 base and V by 1 base; bases with no gene match: 8. Looked up from germline, CDR1 is MNHEY and CDR2 is SMNVEV (reference sequence). The rearrangement joins TRBV27 to TRBJ2-5; the match to TRBD1 covers 11 bases. The sequence was collected from a human donor in good health. The CDR3 DNA sequence: TGTGCCAGCAGTTTATTCGGCTGGGACAGGGGGGCCCAAGAGACCCAGTACTTC. It specifies CASSLFGWDRGAQETQYF.